The 29 T cell receptor beta chains below all came from one sample that was sequenced in a study of T cells after yellow fever vaccination. Using its own MiXCR run on the 5' RACE reads, TCRdb lists one record per CDR3 protein. The data show approximately 510,000 distinct CDR3 sequences, 21% seen once. This specimen was PBMCs, taken about 21 days after the first yellow fever vaccination. Source of these receptors: a man between 18 and 35 years old who received the YFV17D yellow fever vaccine.

The chain couples TRBV7-2 to TRBJ2-1, with D perhaps matching TRBD1 (5 bases). The CDR3 sequence is 14 residues long. V lost 3 bases and J 9 bases, leaving 15 bases between the germline ends. Per germline, CDR1 SGHTA and CDR2 FQGNSA. The CDR3 DNA sequence: TGTGCCAGCAGCTTTAGGGGTAGTAACAGTGAGCAGTTCTTC. Its translation: CASSFRGSNSEQFF. The complete variable domain, with remaining parts taken from reference TRBV7-2 and TRBJ2-1, reads GAGVSQSPSNKVTEKGKDVELRCDPISGHTALYWYRQSLGQGLEFLIYFQGNSAPDKSGLPSDRFSAERTGGSVSTLTIQRTQQEDSAVYLCASSFRGSNSEQFFGPGTRLTVL.

The CDR3 loop is CASHNGAEQFF. DNA of the CDR3: TGTGCCAGCCACAACGGGGCTGAGCAGTTCTTC. The V gene is TRBV6-5, the J gene TRBJ2-1, with D perhaps matching TRBD1 or TRBD2 (5 bases each). The CDR3 is 11 amino acids. V lost 8 bases, J lost 9 bases, and 11 bases lay in between. In germline, CDR1 is MNHEY, CDR2 SVGAGI.

The rearrangement joins TRBV7-3 to TRBJ2-3; 9 bases are a match to TRBD2. J lost 5 bases, V lost 2 bases, and 8 bases had no gene match. The CDR3 loop spans 16 amino acids. Germline V lookup: CDR1 SGHTA, CDR2 FQGTGA. The CDR3 here is CASSLLAGGQIDTQYF. CDR3 nucleotide sequence: TGTGCCAGCAGCTTACTGGCGGGGGGGCAAATAGATACGCAGTATTTT.

The chain uses TRBV5-1 and TRBJ2-5; D assignment may be TRBD1 or TRBD2 (7 bases each). This CDR3 spans 14 amino acids. Trimming took off 2 bases at V and 3 bases at J, with 11 bases between the two ends. The germline V gene encodes CDR1 SGHRS and CDR2 YFSETQ. In DNA, the CDR3 is TGCGCCAGCAGCTTACAGGGGAGGGAAGAGACCCAGTACTTC. This encodes CASSLQGREETQYF.

This chain links TRBV9 with TRBJ2-2; 8 bases are a match to TRBD2. CDR3 size: 17 residues. V lost 1 base to trimming and J lost 0 bases; unmatched junction nucleotides: 5. Germline V gene lookup returns CDR1 SGDLS and CDR2 YYNGEE. The CDR3 reads CASSVSLAGTNTGELFF. CDR3 sequence (DNA): TGTGCCAGCAGCGTAAGCCTAGCGGGCACGAACACCGGGGAGCTGTTTTTT.

This clonotype has just a few counts. The genes are TRBV4-3 and TRBJ2-2; unclear D gene. This CDR3 comprises 14 residues. The V end was cut by 2 bases, the J end by 5 bases, with 9 bases between. Germline CDR1 reads LGHNA; CDR2 reads YSLEER. CDR3 DNA: TGCGCCAGCAGCCAATTTGGGGAAACCGGGGAGCTGTTTTTT. This gives the protein CASSQFGETGELFF.

This clonotype turned up a few times. CDR3 coding DNA: TGTGCCAGCCTAGAGAGGACTAGTTCAAACAATGAGCAGTTCTTC. Translation gives CASLERTSSNNEQFF. The chain couples TRBV2 to TRBJ2-1, with 7 nucleotides matching TRBD2. The germline V gene has CDR1 SNHLY and CDR2 FYNNEI. V lost 8 bases and J lost 5; bases outside the gene matches: 12. The CDR3 has 15 residues.

A few counts support this clonotype. This chain uses TRBV6-5 with TRBJ1-2; D is unresolved. V shed 2 bases and J shed 4 bases, with 14 bases lying between them. There are 15 residues in the CDR3. CDR1 and CDR2 from the germline V gene are MNHEY and SVGAGI. This chain's CDR3 is CASSYLGPRSYGYTF. The CDR3 DNA reads as TGTGCCAGCAGTTACCTAGGACCTAGATCCTATGGCTACACCTTC.

As for this clonotype: The junction and the germline gene differ at one end; a read error may be behind it. Written as DNA, the CDR3 is TGTGCCAGCATTTACGGGGGGGATGAGCAGTTCTTC. It is translated as CASIYGGDEQFF. V and J are TRBV6-2 or TRBV6-3 and TRBJ2-1, with 8 bases aligning to TRBD2. CDR1 is MNHEY and CDR2 is SVGEGT in the germline V gene. The CDR3 length is 12 residues.

The chain recombines TRBV6-2 or TRBV6-3 with TRBJ2-7; tentatively, D is TRBD2 (5 bases). Germline CDR1 and CDR2: MNHEY and SVGEGT. Trimming pared 6 bases from V and 0 bases from J, leaving 12 bases between. The CDR3 consists of 14 residues. The CDR3 reads CASSSTGFSYEQYF. The CDR3 coding sequence is TGTGCCAGCAGCTCGACGGGGTTCTCCTACGAGCAGTACTTC.

In this sample, this clonotype turned up a few times. This could be a read error, since a much larger clone is one nucleotide away. V gene TRBV5-4 combines with J gene TRBJ2-5; the match to TRBD1 covers 9 bases. The CDR3 sequence is 15 residues long. Looked up from germline, CDR1 is SGHNT and CDR2 is YYREEE (reference sequence). V was clipped by 3 bases and J by 2 bases; unmatched bases: 5. CDR3 sequence reads: CASSSGQGLQETQYF. CDR3 coding DNA: TGTGCCAGCAGCTCCGGACAGGGGCTGCAAGAGACCCAGTACTTC. The full variable domain, rest sourced from reference TRBV5-4 and TRBJ2-5, is ETGVTQSPTHLIKTRGQQVTLRCSSQSGHNTVSWYQQALGQGPQFIFQYYREEENGRGNFPPRFSGLQFPNYSSELNVNALELDDSALYLCASSSGQGLQETQYFGPGTRLLVL.

This clonotype appeared a few times. The gene calls are TRBV11-2 and TRBJ1-6; 8 bases line up with TRBD1. The CDR3 spans 13 residues. The trim removed 8 bases at V and 7 bases at J, leaving 4 bases unmatched. Germline V gene sequence: CDR1 SGHAT, CDR2 FQNNGV. CDR3: CASAGGLNSPLHF. Written as DNA, the CDR3 is TGTGCCAGCGCAGGGGGCTTAAATTCACCCCTCCACTTT.

The chain has TRBV12-1 and TRBJ2-7; TRBD2 reflects the table's D call only, with no check against the DNA. TRBV12-1 has pseudogene status. The CDR3 has 15 amino acids. In nucleotides, the CDR3 is TGTGCCAGCAGCCCGACTAGCGAGAGATCCTACGAGCAGTACGTC. It yields the protein CASSPTSERSYEQYV.

In this sample, this clonotype turned up a few times. This rearrangement joins TRBV7-8 to TRBJ1-1; D is possibly TRBD1 (6 bases). Germline V gives CDR1 SGHVS, CDR2 FQNEAQ. The CDR3 length is 15 residues. The V end was cut by 5 bases, the J end by 3 bases, with 16 bases between. The CDR3 region is CASSQQGLEYTEAFF. CDR3 DNA: TGTGCCAGCAGCCAACAGGGCCTGGAGTACACTGAAGCTTTCTTT. Together with reference TRBV7-8 and TRBJ1-1, the CDR3 gives the full variable domain: GAGVSQSPRYKVAKRGQDVALRCDPISGHVSLFWYQQALGQGPEFLTYFQNEAQLDKSGLPSDRFFAERPEGSVSTLKIQRTQQEDSAVYLCASSQQGLEYTEAFFGQGTRLTVV.

The chain employs TRBV6-1 and TRBJ1-6; TRBD1 is a possible D gene (6 bases). V shed 5 bases and J shed 6 bases, with 14 bases lying between them. This CDR3 spans 15 amino acids. CDR1 is MNHNS, CDR2 SASEGT, per germline. CDR3 residues: CASSLIMGANSPLHF. DNA of the CDR3: TGTGCCAGCAGTCTAATCATGGGGGCTAATTCACCCCTCCACTTT.

This clonotype was detected ten times or more. CDR3: CATSRDKLGHPGDIQYF. The CDR3 nucleotides are TGTGCCACCAGCAGAGATAAGTTGGGACACCCGGGGGACATTCAGTACTTC. The rearrangement joins TRBV15 to TRBJ2-4; D is possibly TRBD1 or TRBD2 (6 bases each). This CDR3 is 17 amino acids long. V was clipped by 0 bases and J by 8 bases, with 20 bases between them. Germline CDR1 LNHNV, CDR2 YYDKDF (reference sequence).

CDR3 protein: CASSQVVAGTTYNEQFF. In nucleotides, the CDR3 is TGTGCCAGCAGCCAAGTCGTCGCGGGGACGACGTACAATGAGCAGTTCTTC. V gene TRBV4-2 combines with J gene TRBJ2-1; the D gene is possibly TRBD2 (6 bases). Trimming shortened V by 1 base and J by 4 bases, and 17 bases separated the two germline ends. CDR1 is LGHNA, CDR2 YNFKEQ, per germline. The CDR3 has 17 residues.

The V call is TRBV7-2, the J call TRBJ1-5, with a tentative D call TRBD1 (5 bases). The CDR3 is 14 residues long. Trimming removed 8 bases at V and 0 bases at J, with 11 bases between. Germline CDR1 and CDR2: SGHTA and FQGNSA. The DNA of the CDR3 is TGTGCCAGCTCGGGACCCTATAGCAATCAGCCCCAGCATTTT. Encoded protein: CASSGPYSNQPQHF.

V is TRBV5-1 and J is TRBJ2-3, with D unresolved. The germline gives CDR1 SGHRS, CDR2 YFSETQ. The CDR3 is 15 residues long. Trimming left V 4 bases short and J 3 bases short, with 15 bases between. CDR3 nucleotides: TGCGCCAGCAGCCTTAGGCCCCCCCAGACAGATACGCAGTATTTT. Protein sequence: CASSLRPPQTDTQYF. Based on the CDR3 plus reference TRBV5-1 and TRBJ2-3, the full variable domain is KAGVTQTPRYLIKTRGQQVTLSCSPISGHRSVSWYQQTPGQGLQFLFEYFSETQRNKGNFPGRFSGRQFSNSRSEMNVSTLELGDSALYLCASSLRPPQTDTQYFGPGTRLTVL.

The V and J genes are TRBV7-8 and TRBJ2-1, with D possibly being TRBD1 (5 bases). This CDR3 has 12 residues. Germline CDR1 and CDR2: SGHVS and FQNEAQ. The ends were cut back, 5 bases at V and 12 bases at J, with 14 bases in the middle. The CDR3 reads CASSPVVQGQFF. CDR3 DNA sequence: TGTGCCAGCAGCCCGGTCGTCCAGGGGCAGTTCTTC.

This clonotype was detected a few times. The rearrangement links TRBV10-3 to TRBJ2-3; no clear D gene. CDR3 length: 12 amino acids. Trimming took off 6 bases at V and 1 base at J, with 5 bases between the two ends. The germline gives CDR1 ENHRY, CDR2 SYGVKD. The CDR3 is CAISSGTDTQYF. The CDR3 DNA reads as TGTGCCATCAGCAGTGGCACAGATACGCAGTATTTT.

This clonotype showed up just a few times. The V gene is TRBV20-1, the J gene TRBJ1-2; maybe TRBD1 (5 bases). The CDR3 runs to 11 residues. The V end was cut by 2 bases, the J end by 7 bases, with 8 bases between. Germline CDR1 and CDR2: DFQATT and SNEGSKA (reference sequence). The DNA of the CDR3 is TGCAGTGCTAGACCGGGACGTGGCTACACCTTC. This codes for CSARPGRGYTF.

This clonotype was detected only a few times. The chain has TRBV29-1 and TRBJ1-1; tentative D call: TRBD1 (5 bases). The ends were cut back, 0 bases at V and 7 bases at J, with 18 bases in the middle. The CDR3 is 15 residues long. From germline, CDR1 is SQVTM and CDR2 ANQGSEA. CDR3 sequence reads: CSVEDRPGRGNEAFF. The CDR3, as DNA: TGCAGCGTTGAAGATCGCCCAGGGCGGGGGAATGAAGCTTTCTTT.

The table lists this clonotype with a few counts. V gene TRBV20-1 combines with J gene TRBJ1-5; the match to TRBD1 covers 7 bases. CDR3 length: 17 amino acids. Germline CDR1 and CDR2: DFQATT and SNEGSKA (reference sequence). The V segment lost 6 bases and the J segment 0 bases; nucleotides outside the gene matches: 14. In nucleotides, the CDR3 is TGCAGTGCCTGGGACAGCGAAAAGCCATATAGCAATCAGCCCCAGCATTTT. It yields the protein CSAWDSEKPYSNQPQHF.

The chain uses TRBV6-1 and TRBJ2-2, with a weak D call TRBD1 (5 bases). Germline CDR1 reads MNHNS; CDR2 reads SASEGT. There are 18 residues in the CDR3. The ends were cut back, 1 base at V and 2 bases at J, with 17 bases in the middle. CDR3 sequence: CASSEGRKTEYNTGELFF. CDR3 sequence (DNA): TGTGCCAGCAGTGAAGGCCGTAAGACAGAGTACAACACCGGGGAGCTGTTTTTT.

The chain is built from TRBV4-1 and TRBJ2-5; D not resolved. Germline loops: CDR1 MGHRA, CDR2 YSYEKL. The CDR3 runs to 14 residues. The ends were cut back, 4 bases at V and 2 bases at J, with 11 bases in the middle. CDR3 DNA: TGCGCCAGCAGCCGACCAGGCTGGCAAGAGACCCAGTACTTC. Translating gives CASSRPGWQETQYF.

V usage is TRBV20-1 and J usage is TRBJ1-4; TRBD1 might be the D (5 bases). Trimming removed 0 bases from V and 4 bases from J, with 9 bases in between. Germline-derived CDR1 and CDR2 are DFQATT and SNEGSKA (reference sequence). The CDR3 extends over 14 amino acids. The CDR3 region is CSARDGGYNEKLFF. DNA for the CDR3: TGCAGTGCTAGAGATGGGGGTTATAATGAAAAACTGTTTTTT.

The chain joins TRBV20-1 to TRBJ2-1; 14 bases map to TRBD2. Looked up from germline, CDR1 is DFQATT and CDR2 is SNEGSKA (reference sequence). Germline trimming cut 3 bases from V and 3 bases from J; bases unmatched to any gene: 4. This CDR3 is built from 16 residues. The CDR3 loop is CSARTSGGAHYNEQFF. CDR3 coding DNA: TGCAGTGCTAGGACTAGCGGGGGGGCTCACTACAATGAGCAGTTCTTC.

This chain connects TRBV9 to TRBJ2-3; 8 bases match TRBD2. J lost 7 bases, V lost 4 bases, and 8 bases had no gene match. Germline V gives CDR1 SGDLS, CDR2 YYNGEE. The CDR3 runs 14 residues. CDR3 sequence (DNA): TGTGCCAGCAGCCAGACTAGCGAGACCAATACGCAGTATTTT. The encoded protein is CASSQTSETNTQYF.